This T cell receptor beta chain was found in a study of T cells after yellow fever vaccination. The germline CDR1 and CDR2 sequences are SGHRS and YFSETQ. This CDR3 region has 14 residues. V lost 1 base and J lost 0, with 6 bases in between. The TCR cDNA carried a universal primer site and UMIs from 5'RACE template switching. Each CDR3 protein is one row after TCRdb ran MiXCR on the 5' RACE reads. The table shows a few hundred thousand distinct CDR3 sequences, with roughly 19% occurring only once. The clonotype originates from a man aged 25 to 40 who received the YFV17D yellow fever vaccine. The sequencing here drew on PBMCs, taken 15 days after the yellow fever booster vaccination. V is TRBV5-1 and J is TRBJ2-3; D possibly uses TRBD1 or TRBD2 (5 bases each). CDR3 sequence: CASSLWDSTDTQYF. CDR3 coding DNA: TGCGCCAGCAGCTTGTGGGACAGCACAGATACGCAGTATTTT.